This TCR beta chain comes out of a study of T cells after yellow fever vaccination (dated by TCRdb to 2018 to 2020). About the study as a whole: The SMART-Seq v4 Ultra Low Input RNA kit was used to prepare libraries from fractions with low cell numbers. Two healthy male donors made up the cohort, one aged 18 to 30 years and the other aged 30 to 39 years. Bulk PBMC replicates and cell subsets were isolated from blood drawn at multiple timepoints before and after both primary and secondary immunization. To follow T-cell clones before and after primary and booster YFV17D yellow fever vaccination, bulk TCR alpha and beta repertoires were sequenced over time.

Paper-wide results and their limitations: Because abundant contaminating clonotypes from the bulk population could be contained in FACS-sorted repertoires, computational filtering was required. A small fraction of clonotypes showed up in both the CD4 and CD8 compartments, probably as a result of convergent recombination. The secondary T-cell response was found to be weaker but faster than the primary response, with a peak reached on day 5 rather than on day 15. Because the study included only a couple of donors, the extent to which the findings can be generalized is limited. After the booster, most of the clones that had expanded following primary vaccination were detected again (just under 97% of CD4 and roughly nine tenths of CD8), which suggests that memory was broadly maintained.

This clonotype has only a few counts. Its antigen is still unknown. Within one base of it there is no much larger clone, and no base qualities were kept. TCR cDNA was synthesized by 5'RACE template switching, through which a universal primer site and unique molecular identifiers were introduced. cDNA synthesis was primed from both the TCR alpha and TCR beta constant segments. Library amplification involved two PCR steps, and the second step added sample barcodes and sequencing adapters. Sequencing of libraries was done on Illumina HiSeq 2500 (2x100 bp) or NovaSeq (2x150 bp). For the original study's pipeline: MIGEC was used to demultiplex reads and collapse the reads into UMI consensus sequences, and MiXCR was used for V(D)J alignment. Using edgeR on replicate PBMC samples, clonotypes were called vaccine-responding if FDR was below 0.01 and the log2 fold change was above 5 up to day 15. Bulk clonotypes were assigned CD4 or CD8 identity according to which sequenced CD4 or CD8 repertoire held them at higher abundance. The raw public reads went through TCRdb reprocessing: fastp at Q25, MiXCR clone calling, in-frame beta chains kept. Rows with one shared CDR3 protein collapse into an entry with the most common genes and DNA. The V and J calls, along with clone size, are taken from TCRdb and not from the paper's own processing. This sample has 300,000 to 400,000 distinct CDR3 sequences in its table, and over 8% of those were observed once. About a sixth of the sample comes from the top ten.

The sample's treatment or condition, from its label and the paper: live attenuated yellow fever vaccine strain. At each blood-draw timepoint, two biological replicates of bulk PBMCs were collected. PBMCs were isolated from peripheral blood using a standard Ficoll-Paque protocol. TriZol was used to extract RNA from bulk PBMCs, from CD4 and CD8 fractions, and from dextramer-positive and dextramer-negative fractions. The germline V gene provides CDR1 LGHNA and CDR2 YNFKEQ. Reading from cysteine to phenylalanine, the CDR3 counts 16 amino acids. The entry retains the CDR3 DNA only, 48 bases that are in frame from base 1. The junction carries 14 bases between V and J, which are trimmed by 1 base and 4 bases respectively.

This TCR was recovered from a young man who received the YFV17D yellow fever vaccine. The sequencing here drew on PBMCs, taken on the day of the first yellow fever vaccination. The chain is assembled from TRBV4-2 and TRBJ1-5; the D gene is not confidently resolved. This receptor carries the CDR3 CASSQGPTAGNQPQHF. The bases read TGTGCCAGCAGCCAAGGGCCGACGGCGGGTAATCAGCCCCAGCATTTT.